The rows below give T cell receptor beta chains drawn from one sample of a study of OX40 agonist ivuxolimab in advanced cancers. Assay used: immunoSEQ multiplex PCR; TCRdb lists only in-frame clones, some missing. Found here are about 90,000 clones, less than 95% of them singletons; the top ten hold under 2%. The sample here was CD4+ or CD8+ T cells sorted from blood, taken in a trial of the OX40 agonist ivuxolimab. The receptor source for this set is an adult with an advanced solid tumor such as melanoma, head and neck, liver or kidney cancer. The CDR3 runs from the conserved cysteine through the conserved F or W. The D gene is left open where the match is weak. Part of the rows lack a size; the others show once, few, many or a class for expanded clones.

j_call | d_call | clone_size | v_call | cdr3_aa | cdr3_nt
TRBJ1-6 | - | - | TRBV5-1 | CASSLAVGLGVTSPLHF | TGCGCCAGCAGCTTGGCCGTAGGGTTGGGTGTGACCTCACCCCTCCACTTT
TRBJ1-1 | - | - | TRBV15 | CATSRVRSTEAFF | TGTGCCACCAGCAGAGTGAGGAGCACTGAAGCTTTCTTT
TRBJ2-5 | - | - | TRBV2 | CASSGLSETQYF | TGTGCCAGCAGTGGCCTGTCGGAGACCCAGTACTTC
TRBJ2-3 | TRBD2 | - | TRBV5-4 | CASSLVGREGSDTQYF | TGTGCCAGCAGCTTGGTTGGGCGGGAGGGGTCAGATACGCAGTATTTT
TRBJ2-2 | - | - | TRBV28 | CASVPNVVTGELFF | TGTGCCAGCGTTCCGAATGTTGTCACCGGGGAGCTGTTTTTT
TRBJ2-1 | TRBD2 | - | TRBV28 | CASSSPSGTTSNEQFF | TGTGCCAGCAGTTCCCCTAGCGGGACTACAAGCAATGAGCAGTTCTTC
TRBJ2-1 | TRBD2 | - | TRBV28 | CASSSHSGRVYEQFF | TGTGCCAGCAGCTCCCATAGCGGGAGGGTTTATGAGCAGTTCTTC
TRBJ1-2 | - | - | TRBV6-1 | CASSEGLRGNYGYTF | TGTGCCAGCAGTGAAGGACTCAGAGGGAACTATGGCTACACCTTC
TRBJ2-7 | - | once | TRBV6-5 | CASSYSSAGFSYEQYF | TGTGCCAGCAGTTACTCGAGCGCAGGTTTTTCCTACGAGCAGTACTTC
TRBJ2-7 | - | - | TRBV5-8 | CASSLRGQKGQYF | TGTGCCAGCAGCTTGCGCGGACAGAAAGGGCAGTACTTC
TRBJ2-1 | TRBD2 | few | TRBV7-9 | CASSSGAVAGNYEQFF | TGTGCCAGCAGCTCAGGGGCGGTAGCGGGGAACTATGAGCAGTTCTTC
TRBJ2-2 | TRBD2 | - | TRBV6-1 | CASSETLAAGTGELFF | TGTGCCAGCAGTGAGACACTAGCGGCGGGTACCGGGGAGCTGTTTTTT
TRBJ2-7 | - | - | TRBV5-5 | CASSLAQGPYEQYF | TGTGCCAGCAGCTTGGCGCAGGGCCCCTACGAGCAGTACTTC
TRBJ2-5 | TRBD2 | - | TRBV5-1 | CASSMTSGLIETQYF | TGCGCCAGCAGCATGACTAGCGGACTTATAGAGACCCAGTACTTC
TRBJ1-1 | TRBD1 | once | TRBV7-9 | CASSLGTGANTEAFF | TGTGCCAGCAGCTTAGGAACAGGGGCGAACACTGAAGCTTTCTTT
TRBJ2-7 | - | - | TRBV4-3 | CASSQEKQVAYEQYF | TGCGCCAGCAGCCAAGAAAAACAGGTAGCCTACGAGCAGTACTTC